A single T cell receptor (beta chain) is shown here with its context. These data belong to a study of blood T cell repertoires in COVID-19. Overall study: Spain, Italy and the United States supplied samples that represented acute and convalescent COVID-19. PBMCs, B-cell-depleted T cells, or T cells were the source of the cDNA or gDNA that made up the material.

Under the authors' procedure: For nucleated cells, counts were estimated from reference gene primer amplification. This table comes from immunoSEQ multiplex PCR, and its TCRdb copy is limited to in-frame clones, with some not included. The V and J calls and clone size are taken from that table; D and trimming were inferred from the DNA. The data show around 97,000 clones, approximately 80% seen once. Trimming pared 4 bases from V and 9 bases from J, leaving 20 bases between. The CDR3 has 15 residues. CDR1 and CDR2 (germline): SGDLS, YYNGEE. The chain has TRBV9 and TRBJ1-5, with TRBD1 as a possible D gene (6 bases). The origin of this receptor is a man between 65 and 85 years old with acute or convalescent COVID-19. The sample was peripheral blood. CDR3 in DNA: TGTGCCAGCAGCCGAGATCAGGGACAAGGTGGGCCCCAGCATTTT. Translating it yields CASSRDQGQGGPQHF.